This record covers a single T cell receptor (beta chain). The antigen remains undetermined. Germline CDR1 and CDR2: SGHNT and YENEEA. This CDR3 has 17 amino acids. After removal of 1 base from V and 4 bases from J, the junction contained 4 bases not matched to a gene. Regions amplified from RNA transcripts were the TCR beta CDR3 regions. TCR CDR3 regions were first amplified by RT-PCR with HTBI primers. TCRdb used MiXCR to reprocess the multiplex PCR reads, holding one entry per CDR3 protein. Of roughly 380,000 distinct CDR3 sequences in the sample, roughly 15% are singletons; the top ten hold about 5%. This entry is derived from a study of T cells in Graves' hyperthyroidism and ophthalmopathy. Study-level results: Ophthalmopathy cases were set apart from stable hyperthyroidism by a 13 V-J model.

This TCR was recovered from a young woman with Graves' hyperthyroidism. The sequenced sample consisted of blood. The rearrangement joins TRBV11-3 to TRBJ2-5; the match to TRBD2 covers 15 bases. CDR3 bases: TGTGCCAGCAGCTTAGTAGCGGGACTAGCGGGAGGAGAGACCCAGTACTTC. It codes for CASSLVAGLAGGETQYF. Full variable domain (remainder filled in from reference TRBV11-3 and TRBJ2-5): EAGVVQSPRYKIIEKKQPVAFWCNPISGHNTLYWYLQNLGQGPELLIRYENEEAVDDSQLPKDRFSAERLKGVDSTLKIQPAELGDSAVYLCASSLVAGLAGGETQYFGPGTRLLVL.